This TCR beta chain was sequenced for a study of shared clonotypes between healthy human individuals. CDR1 is MNHEY, CDR2 SVGAGI, per germline. CDR3 length: 14 residues. V dropped 6 bases and J dropped 5 bases, with 14 bases sitting between them. Positively selected for CCR7, the CD45RO-negative cells used as naive CD8 cells excluded terminally differentiated effector memory CD45RA+ cells. Those who donated, Caucasian adults without exception, all lived in Nashville, Tennessee. The table came from immunoSEQ multiplex PCR; TCRdb's copy has only in-frame clones and leaves some out. This sample has millions of clones, with about 95% found just once.

This chain links TRBV6-5 with TRBJ2-1; D not resolved. The sample taken for sequencing was naive CD8+ T cells sorted from blood. This TCR was recovered from a man aged 18 to 30 in good health. In nucleotides, the CDR3 is TGTGCCAGCAGATCCTACGCGGAGAACAATGAGCAGTTCTTC. Its translation is CASRSYAENNEQFF.